The 17 T cell receptor beta chains listed next were all sequenced from one sample in a study of blood T cell repertoires in COVID-19. The repertoire was sequenced with immunoSEQ multiplex PCR; TCRdb's copy has only in-frame clones and lacks some. The sample yields around 60,000 clones, approximately 91% seen once. The sequencing input was peripheral blood. The receptors shown here come from a man between 50 and 59 years old with active COVID-19.

The V call is TRBV6-5, the J call TRBJ2-3; 14 nucleotides align to TRBD2. V trimming: 7 bases; J trimming: 8 bases; junction bases outside the gene matches: 8. The CDR3 covers 15 residues. The germline V gene encodes CDR1 MNHEY and CDR2 SVGAGI. The CDR3 sequence is CASTRTSGGPGTQYF. CDR3 DNA: TGTGCCAGCACCCGGACTAGCGGGGGGCCCGGTACGCAGTATTTT.

V and J are TRBV6-5 and TRBJ2-3; a possible D gene is TRBD1 (5 bases). This CDR3 contains 13 residues. Germline V gives CDR1 MNHEY, CDR2 SVGAGI. V was pared by 0 bases and J by 9 bases, with 10 bases between. The CDR3 loop is CASSYSTVHTQYF. In nucleotides, the CDR3 is TGTGCCAGCAGTTACTCGACAGTCCACACGCAGTATTTT.

The chain combines TRBV5-1 with TRBJ2-7; TRBD2 might be the D (6 bases). Looked up from germline, CDR1 is SGHRS and CDR2 is YFSETQ. The CDR3 runs 15 residues. Trimming took 0 bases from V and 4 from J, leaving 14 bases between them. Written as DNA, the CDR3 is TGCGCCAGCAGCTTGGGTGGAGGGATACAGTACGAGCAGTACTTC. Its translation: CASSLGGGIQYEQYF.

The rearrangement links TRBV7-8 to TRBJ1-1, with TRBD1 matching 10 bases. Germline V gives CDR1 SGHVS, CDR2 FQNEAQ. Germline trimming cut 3 bases from V and 1 base from J; bases unmatched to any gene: 5. CDR3 length: 16 residues. This CDR3 reads CASSFGDRGPNTEAFF. In DNA, the CDR3 is TGTGCCAGCAGCTTTGGGGACAGGGGCCCGAACACTGAAGCTTTCTTT.

This clone was picked up a small number of times. The chain employs TRBV11-2 and TRBJ2-7; D might be TRBD1 (6 bases). Deletions cut 5 bases from V and 8 bases from J, with 16 bases between. Germline CDR1 reads SGHAT; CDR2 reads FQNNGV. The CDR3 runs to 13 residues. CDR3 loop: CASSRALRGQQYF. DNA of the CDR3: TGTGCCAGCAGCCGCGCACTCAGGGGCCAGCAGTACTTC.

The genes are TRBV4-2 and TRBJ2-5; D is perhaps TRBD2 (5 bases). Germline V gene data show CDR1 as LGHNA and CDR2 as YNFKEQ. The CDR3 length is 14 residues. V lost 5 bases to trimming and J lost 5 bases, with 15 bases between them. The CDR3 bases are TGTGCCAGCAGCGCTAGCACCGTCGGGGAGACCCAGTACTTC. It specifies CASSASTVGETQYF.

The chain joins TRBV27 to TRBJ2-2; D is uncertain. Germline V lookup: CDR1 MNHEY, CDR2 SMNVEV (reference sequence). The CDR3 has 13 amino acids. Trimming removed 6 bases at V and 6 bases at J, with 11 bases between. The CDR3 reads CASRIHAAGELFF. CDR3 nucleotides: TGTGCCAGCAGGATTCACGCGGCCGGGGAGCTGTTTTTT.

This chain joins TRBV9 and TRBJ1-1, with TRBD1 matching 7 bases. The V and J ends lost 4 bases and 0 bases, in that order; junction bases with no gene match: 9. Germline CDR1 is SGDLS and CDR2 is YYNGEE. The CDR3 totals 16 residues. In DNA, the CDR3 is TGTGCCAGCAGCCCTCCAGGTAGGGGGCTGAACACTGAAGCTTTCTTT. Translation gives CASSPPGRGLNTEAFF.

The rearrangement joins TRBV5-4 to TRBJ2-4; D perhaps matches TRBD2 (6 bases). Germline lookup yields CDR1 SGHNT and CDR2 YYREEE (reference sequence). This CDR3 is built from 15 residues. The ends were cut back, 4 bases at V and 2 bases at J, with 13 bases in the middle. The CDR3 DNA follows: TGTGCCAGCAGCCCTGGAGGGGATTCCAAAAACATTCAGTACTTC. This gives the protein CASSPGGDSKNIQYF.

The chain uses TRBV9 and TRBJ2-1; TRBD2 aligns across 10 bases. The CDR3 is made up of 14 amino acids. With 4 bases clipped from V and 6 bases from J, the junction kept 4 bases outside the gene matches. Looked up from germline, CDR1 is SGDLS and CDR2 is YYNGEE. In nucleotides, the CDR3 is TGTGCCAGCAGCACGGGACTAGCGAGCAATGAGCAGTTCTTC. The encoded protein is CASSTGLASNEQFF.

This rearrangement joins TRBV5-1 to TRBJ2-7; 8 nucleotides align to TRBD2. Per germline, CDR1 SGHRS and CDR2 YFSETQ. The CDR3 contains 16 residues. V lost 4 bases to trimming and J lost 2 bases; unmatched junction nucleotides: 11. CDR3 in amino acids: CASSPNQRGPTYEQYF. The CDR3 nucleotides are TGCGCCAGCAGCCCCAATCAGCGGGGGCCTACCTACGAGCAGTACTTC.

V usage is TRBV19 and J usage is TRBJ1-1; no reliable D call. Germline V gene lookup returns CDR1 LNHDA and CDR2 SQIVND (reference sequence). V was pared by 5 bases and J by 3 bases, with 10 bases between. CDR3 length equals 13 residues. CDR3 bases: TGTGCCAGTAGTCGACGGGGAGACACTGAAGCTTTCTTT. Protein product: CASSRRGDTEAFF.

This clone occurred once. The chain carries TRBV4-3 and TRBJ2-3, with D unresolved. The V end lost 0 bases, the J end lost 3 bases, and 4 bases lay between the germline ends. Per germline, CDR1 LGHNA and CDR2 YSLEER. The CDR3 runs 13 residues. Here the CDR3 reads CASSQDLTDTQYF. The CDR3 bases are TGCGCCAGCAGCCAAGACCTGACAGATACGCAGTATTTT.

This sequence joins TRBV12-3 or TRBV12-4 and TRBJ1-2; 7 nucleotides align to TRBD1. With V trimmed by 5 bases and J by 4 bases, 4 bases remained unmatched. The CDR3 spans 13 residues. CDR3 sequence reads: CASSLRTGYGYTF. CDR3 DNA sequence: TGTGCCAGCAGTCTACGGACAGGCTATGGCTACACCTTC.

This chain uses TRBV11-3 with TRBJ2-3; D not resolved. The V end was cut by 0 bases, the J end by 3 bases, with 10 bases between. Germline CDR1 is SGHNT and CDR2 is YENEEA. This CDR3 is 15 amino acids long. The CDR3: CASSLDRAPTDTQYF. The CDR3 DNA sequence: TGTGCCAGCAGCTTAGATCGAGCCCCGACAGATACGCAGTATTTT.

This clone was picked up one time. The genes are TRBV10-1 and TRBJ2-2; TRBD2 matches 13 bases. Losses at the gene ends were 6 bases for V and 2 bases for J; bases not matched to a gene: 9. Germline V gene data show CDR1 as WNHNN and CDR2 as SYGVQD (reference sequence). The CDR3 has 18 amino acids. CDR3 loop: CASSQGLAGAGNTGELFF. The CDR3 DNA reads TGCGCCAGCAGCCAAGGACTAGCGGGGGCCGGAAACACCGGGGAGCTGTTTTTT.

The chain has TRBV4-2 and TRBJ2-3; weak D call: TRBD2 (6 bases). V shed 0 bases and J shed 4 bases, with 14 bases lying between them. CDR1 and CDR2 from the germline V gene are LGHNA and YNFKEQ. This CDR3 is 16 amino acids long. The CDR3 nucleotides are TGTGCCAGCAGCCAAGATCCGGGGACGGGGGCAGATACGCAGTATTTT. As protein: CASSQDPGTGADTQYF.